Below, 24 T cell receptor beta chains from the same sample are listed, as sequenced in a study of shared clonotypes between healthy human individuals. The protocol was immunoSEQ multiplex PCR, while the TCRdb copy is restricted to in-frame clones and leaves out a portion. The sample holds nearly 2 million clones, about 95% seen once. Naivety among CD8 cells was defined by CD45RO negativity and positive CCR7 selection, thereby excluding terminally differentiated effector memory CD45RA+ cells. Source material: naive CD8+ T cells sorted from blood. All receptors come from a man younger than 35 in good health.

The CDR3 reads CASSFSHRDRGDTQYF. The CDR3 DNA reads TGTGCCAGCAGTTTTAGCCACCGGGACAGGGGTGATACGCAGTATTTT. This chain joins TRBV28 and TRBJ2-3, with TRBD1 identical over 10 bases. The CDR3 is 16 amino acids. J lost 6 bases, V lost 3 bases, and 9 bases had no gene match. CDR1 is MDHEN and CDR2 is SYDVKM in the germline V gene. The full variable domain, rest sourced from reference TRBV28 and TRBJ2-3, is DVKVTQSSRYLVKRTGEKVFLECVQDMDHENMFWYRQDPGLGLRLIYFSYDVKMKEKGDIPEGYSVSREKKERFSLILESASTNQTSMYLCASSFSHRDRGDTQYFGPGTRLTVL.

The chain links TRBV5-6 to TRBJ2-5, with TRBD2 as a possible D gene (5 bases). The CDR3 has 13 residues. The germline V gene has CDR1 SGHDT and CDR2 YYEEEE. V was shortened by 0 bases and J by 5 bases, with 8 bases between the two germline ends. The CDR3 is CASSLVIAETQYF. CDR3 in DNA: TGTGCCAGCAGCTTGGTGATAGCGGAGACCCAGTACTTC.

Regarding this clone: One end of the junction is discordant with germline, which a read error may explain. This chain links TRBV6-5 with TRBJ1-4, with TRBD1 matching 7 bases. Germline CDR1 and CDR2: MNHEY and SVGAGI. The CDR3 consists of 15 residues. CDR3 coding DNA: TGTGCCAGCAGCTACTCGACAGGGAGTTATGAAAAACTGTTTTTT. Translated, it gives CASSYSTGSYEKLFF.

V usage is TRBV11-2 and J usage is TRBJ2-5, with 9 bases matching TRBD1. V lost 4 bases to trimming and J lost 2 bases; unmatched junction nucleotides: 5. The germline gives CDR1 SGHAT, CDR2 FQNNGV. The CDR3 consists of 15 residues. CDR3 coding DNA: TGTGCCAGCAGCTCCCGGGACAGGGCGCAAGAGACCCAGTACTTC. Its translation is CASSSRDRAQETQYF.

The chain is built from TRBV29-1 and TRBJ2-4; D unclear. Deletions cut 1 base from V and 4 bases from J, with 14 bases between. This CDR3 is 15 amino acids long. Germline V gene data show CDR1 as SQVTM and CDR2 as ANQGSEA. The chain's CDR3 is CSVEVVDLPKNIQYF. The CDR3 nucleotides read TGCAGCGTTGAAGTGGTGGACCTCCCGAAAAACATTCAGTACTTC.

V and J are TRBV7-9 and TRBJ2-3; D call uncertain. Germline CDR1 and CDR2: SEHNR and FQNEAQ (reference sequence). The CDR3 extends over 13 amino acids. Trimming took off 11 bases at V and 0 bases at J, with 12 bases between the two ends. In nucleotides, the CDR3 is TGTGCCCCCGGGCCTACTAGCACAGATACGCAGTATTTT. It codes for CAPGPTSTDTQYF.

The gene calls are TRBV27 and TRBJ1-1; the D is unclear. Germline assignment: CDR1 MNHEY and CDR2 SMNVEV (reference sequence). V lost 7 bases to trimming and J lost 4 bases, with 13 bases between them. This CDR3 region has 13 residues. The DNA of the CDR3 is TGTGCCAGCAACCCAGTCCCGGGCACTGAAGCTTTCTTT. This codes for CASNPVPGTEAFF.

This sequence joins TRBV4-1 and TRBJ2-7, with D tentatively TRBD1 (6 bases). Trimming left V 3 bases short and J 5 bases short, with 14 bases between. The CDR3 has 14 residues. Germline V gene sequence: CDR1 MGHRA, CDR2 YSYEKL. The DNA of the CDR3 is TGCGCCAGCAGCCAGGACACAGGGCAAAACGAGCAGTACTTC. Translating gives CASSQDTGQNEQYF.

The chain combines TRBV5-1 with TRBJ1-4, with 7 bases matching TRBD1. Trimming at V came to 0 bases and at J to 5 bases, leaving 10 bases not matched to a gene. Germline values: CDR1 SGHRS, CDR2 YFSETQ. The CDR3 has 17 amino acids. The CDR3 protein is CASSLGQGQPLNEKLFF. The DNA for the CDR3 is TGCGCCAGCAGCTTGGGACAGGGCCAGCCACTCAATGAAAAACTGTTTTTT.

V gene TRBV5-6 combines with J gene TRBJ1-3, with a weak D call TRBD1 (5 bases). Trimming removed 3 bases at V and 2 bases at J, with 9 bases between. CDR3 length: 14 amino acids. The V gene's germline CDR1 is SGHDT and CDR2 YYEEEE. DNA for the CDR3: TGTGCCAGCAGCTCGGGGGGAGCTGGAAACACCATATATTTT. It is translated as CASSSGGAGNTIYF.

V usage is TRBV28 and J usage is TRBJ2-7; the D gene is possibly TRBD1 (6 bases). Germline CDR1 is MDHEN and CDR2 is SYDVKM. Trimming removed 7 bases from V and 5 bases from J, with 18 bases in between. The CDR3 covers 14 residues. The chain's CDR3 is CASTDRLFYNEQYF. The CDR3 DNA is TGTGCCAGCACCGACAGGCTATTCTACAACGAGCAGTACTTC.

CDR3 nucleotide sequence: TGTGCTAGTAGTCGGGGTGCTAGCGGGGGGAATGAGCAGTTCTTC. This encodes CASSRGASGGNEQFF. The chain recombines TRBV12-5 with TRBJ2-1, with 11 bases identical to TRBD2. V lost 8 bases, J lost 7 bases, and 10 bases stayed unmatched. The germline V gene encodes CDR1 LGHNT and CDR2 FRNRAP. The CDR3 is made up of 15 amino acids.

The rearrangement links TRBV19 to TRBJ1-2; D is unresolved. Germline CDR1 is LNHDA and CDR2 is SQIVND (reference sequence). The V and J ends lost 5 bases and 7 bases respectively, with 14 bases between them. CDR3 size: 13 residues. DNA of the CDR3: TGTGCCAGTAGTCCCCTCCCCCCAGCTGGCTACACCTTC. This codes for CASSPLPPAGYTF.

The V call is TRBV6-1, the J call TRBJ1-2; TRBD1 is a possible D gene (6 bases). CDR1 and CDR2 (germline): MNHNS, SASEGT. The CDR3 totals 15 residues. Trimming stripped 1 base from V and 5 bases from J, with 14 bases between. The CDR3 loop reads CASSEEWTVRYGYTF. The DNA of the CDR3 is TGTGCCAGCAGTGAAGAGTGGACAGTTCGTTATGGCTACACCTTC.

The CDR3 is CASADRNNQPQHF. CDR3 coding DNA: TGCGCCAGCGCAGACAGGAACAATCAGCCCCAGCATTTT. This sequence joins TRBV4-1 and TRBJ1-5; maybe TRBD1 (6 bases). Trimming left V 8 bases short and J 3 bases short, with 11 bases between. The CDR3 covers 13 residues. The germline gives CDR1 MGHRA, CDR2 YSYEKL.

For this clone: This same CDR3 is encoded by further DNA sequences in the sample. The genes are TRBV5-1 and TRBJ1-1; D unresolved. The CDR3 length is 13 residues. Deletions cut 2 bases from V and 3 bases from J, with 8 bases between. Germline V CDR1 and CDR2: SGHRS, YFSETQ. The CDR3 sequence is CASSLLRDTEAFF. For the CDR3, the DNA is TGCGCCAGCAGCTTACTAAGGGACACTGAAGCTTTCTTT.

V is TRBV5-6 and J is TRBJ2-1; the D gene is possibly TRBD2 (6 bases). V lost 1 base to trimming and J lost 4 bases, with 9 bases between them. Germline V gene sequence: CDR1 SGHDT, CDR2 YYEEEE. This CDR3 comprises 14 residues. CDR3 region: CASSLLAEYNEQFF. The CDR3 region has the DNA TGTGCCAGCAGCTTGTTAGCGGAGTACAATGAGCAGTTCTTC. Full variable domain (remainder filled in from reference TRBV5-6 and TRBJ2-1): DAGVTQSPTHLIKTRGQQVTLRCSPKSGHDTVSWYQQALGQGPQFIFQYYEEEERQRGNFPDRFSGHQFPNYSSELNVNALLLGDSALYLCASSLLAEYNEQFFGPGTRLTVL.

This chain joins TRBV6-1 and TRBJ1-6, with a weak D call TRBD1 (6 bases). Germline CDR1 reads MNHNS; CDR2 reads SASEGT. V lost 2 bases to trimming and J lost 10 bases, with 12 bases between them. The CDR3 has 14 residues. The CDR3 region has the DNA TGTGCCAGCAGTGAACCAGGGGTGGGCTCACCCCTCCACTTT. Translated: CASSEPGVGSPLHF.

V gene TRBV7-3 combines with J gene TRBJ2-3, with D tentatively TRBD2 (5 bases). The germline gives CDR1 SGHTA, CDR2 FQGTGA. V was pared by 0 bases and J by 6 bases, with 16 bases between. The CDR3 contains 16 residues. CDR3 DNA: TGTGCCAGCAGCTTAACAAGGAGCGGACCTGTGGATACGCAGTATTTT. This sequence encodes CASSLTRSGPVDTQYF.

In this sample, this clone turned up once. The chain recombines TRBV6-6 with TRBJ1-4, with 9 bases fitting TRBD1. The germline V gene has CDR1 MNHNY and CDR2 SVGAGI (reference sequence). This CDR3 comprises 16 residues. V lost 4 bases to trimming and J lost 8 bases; unmatched junction nucleotides: 11. The CDR3 region has the DNA TGTGCCAGCAGTTCCCGGGACAGGGAGGGAGGCGAAAAACTGTTTTTT. Translated: CASSSRDREGGEKLFF.

This chain joins TRBV9 and TRBJ2-7; possibly TRBD2 for D (7 bases). Germline CDR1 SGDLS, CDR2 YYNGEE. The CDR3 covers 13 residues. Trimming removed 3 bases from V and 5 bases from J, with 12 bases in between. The CDR3 loop reads CASSEGGRDEQYF. In nucleotides, the CDR3 is TGTGCCAGCAGCGAGGGGGGGCGAGACGAGCAGTACTTC.

V gene TRBV4-3 combines with J gene TRBJ1-2; TRBD1 aligns across 11 bases. The CDR3 extends over 16 amino acids. Germline V gives CDR1 LGHNA, CDR2 YSLEER. V lost 0 bases to trimming and J lost 6 bases; unmatched junction nucleotides: 6. The CDR3 loop is CASSQEWDRGFNGYTF. The DNA of the CDR3 is TGCGCCAGCAGCCAAGAATGGGACAGGGGGTTCAATGGCTACACCTTC.

J is TRBJ1-1 and V is TRBV18; tentative D call: TRBD1 (6 bases). The germline CDR1 and CDR2 sequences are KGHSH and LQKENI. The CDR3 runs 14 residues. V lost 5 bases and J 1 base, leaving 11 bases between the germline ends. CDR3 residues: CASSTGQGNTEAFF. DNA for the CDR3: TGTGCCAGCTCAACGGGACAAGGGAACACTGAAGCTTTCTTT.

The gene calls are TRBV7-9 and TRBJ2-2; 9 bases match TRBD2. The CDR3 is 17 amino acids. Germline V CDR1 and CDR2: SEHNR, FQNEAQ (reference sequence). J gave up 2 bases and V 5 bases, and 9 bases lay outside the gene matches. CDR3 protein: CASSPALREGNTGELFF. The CDR3 DNA reads as TGTGCCAGCAGCCCCGCCTTGCGGGAGGGAAACACCGGGGAGCTGTTTTTT.